This TCR beta chain was identified in a study of early T cells in non-severe SARS-CoV-2 infection. Study background: With bulk RNA from unsorted whole blood as input, sequencing yielded unpaired chains. Findings and caveats of the study: Sequences matched to VDJdb favored anti-spike CD8 responses, while private and CD4 specificities were missed.

As part of library construction, unique molecular identifiers were attached to individual cDNA molecules. A single record per CDR3 protein comes from TCRdb applying MiXCR to the 5' RACE reads. The data show about 83,000 distinct CDR3 sequences, roughly an eighth seen once. This clonotype was recorded a few times. Its antigen is undetermined. Germline CDR1 reads DFQATT; CDR2 reads SNEGSKA (reference sequence). V was cut by 6 bases and J by 3 bases, with 18 bases left in between. CDR3 length: 15 amino acids. The sequencing sample was made of whole blood. The source is an adult who was a healthcare worker with PCR-confirmed SARS-CoV-2 infection or an uninfected control (not recorded which). The V and J genes are TRBV20-1 and TRBJ2-1, with D possibly TRBD2 on 6 matching bases. In DNA, the CDR3 is TGCAGTGCCCTACCCGGGGGAAACTACTACAATGAGCAGTTCTTC. Translated: CSALPGGNYYNEQFF.